These 30 T cell receptor beta chains share one sample of origin, sequenced in a study of cytomegalovirus exposure and HLA in healthy donors. PCR used 60 Vbeta primers and 13 Jbeta primers. Generated by immunoSEQ multiplex PCR, the TCRdb table keeps only in-frame clones and is missing some. The data contain about 130,000 clones, roughly 80% of them singletons. Source material: PBMCs. Receptor source: a female donor in good health and CMV-seronegative.

The chain carries TRBV28 and TRBJ2-7, with 7 bases aligning to TRBD2. Germline trimming cut 7 bases from V and 4 bases from J; bases unmatched to any gene: 13. CDR1 MDHEN and CDR2 SYDVKM come from the germline V gene. The CDR3 loop spans 15 amino acids. This CDR3 reads CASNDPSGKRYEQYF. CDR3 bases: TGTGCCAGCAACGATCCCAGCGGGAAACGGTACGAGCAGTACTTC.

This chain links TRBV10-2 with TRBJ2-1; 10 nucleotides line up with TRBD2. The junction had 5 bases not matched to a gene; V was cut back by 9 bases and J by 0 bases. CDR3 length equals 15 residues. Germline CDR1 is WSHSY and CDR2 is SAAADI. The CDR3 loop is CARVSSGSSYNEQFF. The CDR3 DNA follows: TGCGCCAGGGTATCTAGCGGGAGCTCCTACAATGAGCAGTTCTTC.

This chain connects TRBV5-1 to TRBJ2-1; TRBD2 might be the D (6 bases). Between the trimmed V and J ends, which lost 6 bases and 1 base, there was a span of 14 bases. CDR3 length equals 15 residues. CDR1 is SGHRS, CDR2 YFSETQ, per germline. CDR3 nucleotide sequence: TGCGCCAGCACCTTCAGCGGGTCGTCCTACAATGAGCAGTTCTTC. It specifies CASTFSGSSYNEQFF.

V and J are TRBV5-1 and TRBJ2-1; 10 bases line up with TRBD2. The length of the CDR3 is 15 residues. Losses at the gene ends were 4 bases for V and 2 bases for J; bases not matched to a gene: 3. Looked up from germline, CDR1 is SGHRS and CDR2 is YFSETQ. In nucleotides, the CDR3 is TGCGCCAGCAGCGATCTAGCGGGGGCCTACAATGAGCAGTTCTTC. This codes for CASSDLAGAYNEQFF.

The V gene is TRBV19, the J gene TRBJ1-2, with no clear D. This CDR3 contains 13 residues. V lost 7 bases and J lost 4, with 13 bases in between. Germline loops: CDR1 LNHDA, CDR2 SQIVND (reference sequence). The CDR3, as DNA: TGTGCCAGTACCTCGCAGATGCTCTATGGCTACACCTTC. The encoded protein is CASTSQMLYGYTF.

This chain links TRBV4-1 with TRBJ1-2; D remains ambiguous. This CDR3 is 13 amino acids long. Germline V CDR1 and CDR2: MGHRA, YSYEKL. Trimming removed 4 bases from V and 8 bases from J, with 14 bases in between. The CDR3, as DNA: TGCGCCAGCAGCCCGGTTACCCGTTACGGCTACACCTTC. Amino acids: CASSPVTRYGYTF.

This clone came up a few times. Its ends do not fully match the called genes, so a read error is possible. In DNA form, the CDR3 reads TGTGCCAGCCGTTTGGACTCTACCTTCACAGATACGCAGTATTTT. Translation gives CASRLDSTFTDTQYF. V gene TRBV28 combines with J gene TRBJ2-3; D is perhaps TRBD2 (5 bases). CDR3 length: 15 residues. The germline gives CDR1 MDHEN, CDR2 SYDVKM.

The chain is built from TRBV27 and TRBJ1-2, with 8 bases matching TRBD1. J gave up 8 bases and V 5 bases, and 7 bases lay outside the gene matches. Germline values: CDR1 MNHEY, CDR2 SMNVEV (reference sequence). The CDR3 spans 13 residues. As DNA, the CDR3 is TGTGCCAGCAGTGCCCCGACAGGGGACGGCTACACCTTC. Protein product: CASSAPTGDGYTF.

V gene TRBV5-6 combines with J gene TRBJ2-2, with D maybe TRBD2 (6 bases). With 4 bases removed from V and 3 bases from J, the gap between germline ends came to 16 bases. Germline values: CDR1 SGHDT, CDR2 YYEEEE. The CDR3 covers 16 residues. The CDR3 here is CASSPWGSGDTGELFF. The CDR3 bases are TGTGCCAGCAGCCCGTGGGGTAGCGGTGACACCGGGGAGCTGTTTTTT.

The chain links TRBV7-8 to TRBJ2-5; D call uncertain. This CDR3 region has 13 residues. Trimming cost V 7 bases and J 2 bases, with 11 bases left between them. Looked up from germline, CDR1 is SGHVS and CDR2 is FQNEAQ. Here the CDR3 reads CASTKYGQETQYF. Written as DNA, the CDR3 is TGTGCCAGCACCAAATACGGGCAAGAGACCCAGTACTTC.

The CDR3, as DNA: TGTGCCAGCAGTGCAGTTACTGAAGCTTTCTTT. Its translation: CASSAVTEAFF. The chain joins TRBV2 to TRBJ1-1; D is unresolved. Germline V gene lookup returns CDR1 SNHLY and CDR2 FYNNEI. CDR3 size: 11 residues. With 4 bases removed from V and 5 bases from J, the gap between germline ends came to 5 bases.

The chain links TRBV6-5 to TRBJ1-6; D remains unclear. The CDR3 has 15 amino acids. The V end lost 0 bases, the J end lost 7 bases, and 10 bases lay between the germline ends. CDR1 is MNHEY, CDR2 SVGAGI, per germline. CDR3 nucleotides: TGTGCCAGCAGTTACTCGAGGGATATCAATTCACCCCTCCACTTT. It is translated as CASSYSRDINSPLHF.

The chain combines TRBV30 with TRBJ2-3; weak D call: TRBD1 (8 bases). This CDR3 has 15 amino acids. Trimming removed 5 bases from V and 3 bases from J, with 18 bases in between. The V gene's germline CDR1 is GTSNPN and CDR2 SVGIG (reference sequence). Here the CDR3 reads CAWGAGQGGTDTQYF. The CDR3 region has the DNA TGTGCCTGGGGGGCAGGACAGGGAGGGACAGATACGCAGTATTTT.

This clone has just a few counts. The chain couples TRBV7-6 to TRBJ2-7; D gene ambiguous. In germline, CDR1 is SGHVS, CDR2 FNYEAQ. Trimming removed 2 bases at V and 2 bases at J, with 10 bases between. The CDR3 loop spans 14 amino acids. CDR3 protein: CASSLRVGTYEQYF. CDR3 DNA sequence: TGTGCCAGCAGCTTACGGGTAGGCACCTACGAGCAGTACTTC.

The chain uses TRBV7-9 and TRBJ2-7; 7 bases map to TRBD2. In germline, CDR1 is SEHNR, CDR2 FQNEAQ (reference sequence). Trimming took 2 bases from V and 1 from J; bases not matched to a gene: 2. This CDR3 has 14 amino acids. Here the CDR3 reads CASSLLGGSYEQYF. The CDR3 bases are TGTGCCAGCAGCTTACTGGGAGGGTCCTACGAGCAGTACTTC.

The chain has TRBV7-9 and TRBJ1-6, with TRBD1 identical over 7 bases. This CDR3 region has 13 residues. CDR1 is SEHNR and CDR2 is FQNEAQ in the germline V gene (reference sequence). V trimming: 11 bases; J trimming: 10 bases; junction bases outside the gene matches: 11. CDR3 nucleotides: TGTGCCGGCAACAGGGGAGCGGAGTCACCCCTCCACTTT. Translating gives CAGNRGAESPLHF.

CDR3 protein: CASSLAPPATNEKLFF. The CDR3 DNA sequence: TGCGCCAGCAGCTTGGCCCCTCCTGCAACTAATGAAAAACTGTTTTTT. The chain couples TRBV5-1 to TRBJ1-4; no firm D call. Germline V gene lookup returns CDR1 SGHRS and CDR2 YFSETQ. Trimming removed 0 bases from V and 0 bases from J, with 9 bases in between. The CDR3 loop spans 16 amino acids.

This rearrangement joins TRBV7-9 to TRBJ1-2; unclear D gene. In germline, CDR1 is SEHNR, CDR2 FQNEAQ (reference sequence). Trimming left V 3 bases short and J 2 bases short, with 10 bases between. The CDR3 is 14 amino acids. Written as DNA, the CDR3 is TGTGCCAGCAGCTTTCGGGATCAGAACTATGGCTACACCTTC. It encodes CASSFRDQNYGYTF. Looking up the rest from reference TRBV7-9 and TRBJ1-2 gives the full variable domain: DTGVSQNPRHKITKRGQNVTFRCDPISEHNRLYWYRQTLGQGPEFLTYFQNEAQLEKSRLLSDRFSAERPKGSFSTLEIQRTEQGDSAMYLCASSFRDQNYGYTFGSGTRLTVV.

The gene calls are TRBV7-9 and TRBJ2-1; 7 bases agree with TRBD1. The junction had 6 bases not matched to a gene; V was cut back by 5 bases and J by 5 bases. Germline V gene sequence: CDR1 SEHNR, CDR2 FQNEAQ (reference sequence). This CDR3 has 14 residues. The CDR3, as DNA: TGTGCCAGCAGCGCACAGGGGTCCCACAATGAGCAGTTCTTC. Translated: CASSAQGSHNEQFF.

The chain links TRBV15 to TRBJ2-1; D is possibly TRBD1 (5 bases). CDR3 size: 14 residues. Germline V gene lookup returns CDR1 LNHNV and CDR2 YYDKDF (reference sequence). V was shortened by 5 bases and J by 3 bases, with 11 bases between the two germline ends. The CDR3 loop is CATSENRNYNEQFF. For the CDR3, the DNA is TGTGCCACCAGCGAGAACAGGAACTACAATGAGCAGTTCTTC.

The chain employs TRBV20-1 and TRBJ1-5; D not resolved. The V gene's germline CDR1 is DFQATT and CDR2 SNEGSKA (reference sequence). Trimming took off 3 bases at V and 12 bases at J, with 9 bases between the two ends. The CDR3 has 10 residues. CDR3 residues: CSASQPVQHF. In DNA form, the CDR3 reads TGCAGTGCTAGCCAACCAGTCCAGCATTTT.

This chain joins TRBV11-2 and TRBJ2-3; 7 positions agree with TRBD2. With 5 bases clipped from V and 1 base from J, the junction kept 15 bases outside the gene matches. There are 18 residues in the CDR3. Germline V gene data show CDR1 as SGHAT and CDR2 as FQNNGV. The CDR3 sequence is CASSPREGWISGTDTQYF. CDR3 bases: TGTGCCAGCAGCCCCAGGGAGGGGTGGATTAGCGGCACAGATACGCAGTATTTT.

The chain has TRBV10-2 and TRBJ2-7; D is possibly TRBD2 (5 bases). Between the trimmed V and J ends, which lost 0 bases and 7 bases, there was a span of 10 bases. The CDR3 is 13 amino acids. The germline V gene encodes CDR1 WSHSY and CDR2 SAAADI. Here the CDR3 reads CASSESSWREQYF. CDR3 DNA sequence: TGCGCCAGCAGTGAGTCGTCCTGGAGGGAGCAGTACTTC.

This clone was seen a single time. The chain couples TRBV29-1 to TRBJ1-2; the D is unclear. The CDR3 consists of 12 residues. V was trimmed by 4 bases and J by 6 bases, leaving 12 bases between them. Germline V CDR1 and CDR2: SQVTM, ANQGSEA. The CDR3 DNA is TGCAGCGTTGGTAAGAGGGAGAATGGCTACACCTTC. Translation gives CSVGKRENGYTF.

This chain links TRBV11-2 with TRBJ2-7, with 8 positions matching TRBD1. CDR3 size: 14 residues. Per germline, CDR1 SGHAT and CDR2 FQNNGV. Trimming cost V 5 bases and J 3 bases; bases outside gene matches: 6. CDR3 sequence reads: CASSPGQGNYEQYF. Written as DNA, the CDR3 is TGTGCCAGCAGCCCCGGACAGGGAAACTACGAGCAGTACTTC.

This chain joins TRBV18 and TRBJ1-4; 7 bases fit TRBD1. Germline V lookup: CDR1 KGHSH, CDR2 LQKENI. CDR3 length: 15 residues. Trimming removed 10 bases from V and 2 bases from J; junction bases left unmatched: 10. The CDR3 loop reads CATRQGVRTNEKLFF. The CDR3 coding sequence is TGTGCCACCCGCCAGGGGGTGCGGACTAATGAAAAACTGTTTTTT.

The chain joins TRBV9 to TRBJ2-2; possibly TRBD1 for D (5 bases). The length of the CDR3 is 20 residues. V was trimmed by 0 bases and J by 1 base, leaving 22 bases between them. Looked up from germline, CDR1 is SGDLS and CDR2 is YYNGEE. The CDR3 DNA reads as TGTGCCAGCAGCGTAGCGGGTATAGGCAGGGAAGTAAGGAACACCGGGGAGCTGTTTTTT. Translation: CASSVAGIGREVRNTGELFF.

The CDR3 bases are TGCGCCAGCTACGCTAAAGGACAGGGCAGAACCGGGGAGCTGTTTTTT. Translation: CASYAKGQGRTGELFF. V and J are TRBV5-1 and TRBJ2-2, with 8 bases identical to TRBD1. CDR3 size: 16 residues. The J segment lost 5 bases and the V segment lost 7 bases, leaving 13 bases of the junction unmatched. Germline V CDR1 and CDR2: SGHRS, YFSETQ.

On this clone: In the same sample, other DNA sequences code for this CDR3. The chain combines TRBV28 with TRBJ1-2; a weak D match, TRBD1 (6 bases). CDR1 MDHEN and CDR2 SYDVKM come from the germline V gene. The CDR3 has 14 residues. V was cut by 3 bases and J by 8 bases, with 16 bases left in between. DNA of the CDR3: TGTGCCAGCAGTTTGCCTCCAGGGGAACGAGGCTACACCTTC. Its protein product is CASSLPPGERGYTF.

The chain uses TRBV6-5 and TRBJ1-3; D gene ambiguous. This CDR3 has 14 residues. Germline V lookup: CDR1 MNHEY, CDR2 SVGAGI. Trimming stripped 6 bases from V and 0 bases from J, with 9 bases between. The CDR3 is CASSKLFSGNTIYF. DNA of the CDR3: TGTGCCAGCAGCAAACTATTCTCTGGAAACACCATATATTTT.